A single sample is the source of the 23 T cell receptor beta chains below, sequenced in a study of Graves' ophthalmopathy and Graves' hyperthyroidism. TCR beta CDR3 regions were amplified from RNA transcripts. After a first-round RT-PCR with HTBI primers, a second-round multiplex PCR was run. TCRdb re-called the multiplex PCR reads with MiXCR, one entry per CDR3 protein. The data show around 1.1 million distinct CDR3 sequences, 36% seen once. Sequenced input: peripheral blood or thyroid tissue (not recorded which). The source of these receptors is an adult man with Graves' hyperthyroidism.

This clonotype came up a few times. The rearrangement links TRBV15 to TRBJ2-7, with 10 nucleotides matching TRBD1. The CDR3 is 17 residues long. The V segment lost 2 bases and the J segment 3 bases; nucleotides outside the gene matches: 10. The V gene's germline CDR1 is LNHNV and CDR2 YYDKDF (reference sequence). CDR3 residues: CATSRPGGQGTGYEQYF. The CDR3 DNA sequence: TGTGCCACCAGCAGACCCGGGGGACAGGGGACCGGCTACGAGCAGTACTTC.

The gene calls are TRBV19 and TRBJ1-2, with TRBD1 identical over 10 bases. J was trimmed by 5 bases and V by 8 bases; bases with no gene match: 11. From germline, CDR1 is LNHDA and CDR2 SQIVND (reference sequence). The CDR3 spans 15 residues. CDR3 nucleotides: TGTGCCAGTGAGACCGGGACAGGGGCTTGGTATGGCTACACCTTC. Protein: CASETGTGAWYGYTF.

The V gene is TRBV9, the J gene TRBJ1-2; TRBD1 might be the D (5 bases). The germline V gene encodes CDR1 SGDLS and CDR2 YYNGEE. The CDR3 runs to 14 residues. Trimming shortened V by 4 bases and J by 2 bases, and 12 bases separated the two germline ends. CDR3 protein: CASSKRTGNYGYTF. The CDR3 DNA sequence: TGTGCCAGCAGCAAGAGAACAGGAAACTATGGCTACACCTTC.

The V gene is TRBV7-9, the J gene TRBJ2-7, with D perhaps assigned TRBD1 or TRBD2 (5 bases each). The CDR3 sequence is 14 residues long. V gave up 8 bases and J gave up 2 bases, with 16 bases separating them. Germline CDR1 is SEHNR and CDR2 is FQNEAQ (reference sequence). The CDR3 loop is CASWSGTLTYEQYF. CDR3 nucleotides: TGTGCCAGCTGGTCCGGGACGCTGACCTACGAGCAGTACTTC.

This clonotype was seen only a few times. The chain joins TRBV9 to TRBJ1-1; a possible D gene is TRBD1 (6 bases). CDR1 and CDR2 from the germline V gene are SGDLS and YYNGEE. V lost 3 bases and J lost 5, with 14 bases in between. The CDR3 is made up of 14 amino acids. In DNA form, the CDR3 reads TGTGCCAGCAGCGCCAGGGGTGGTTCGACTGAAGCTTTCTTT. Protein sequence: CASSARGGSTEAFF.

This rearrangement joins TRBV2 to TRBJ1-5; no firm D call. Trimming left V 8 bases short and J 1 base short, with 12 bases between. The CDR3 runs to 14 residues. CDR1 is SNHLY and CDR2 is FYNNEI in the germline V gene. The CDR3: CASVGGQSNQPQHF. In DNA, the CDR3 is TGTGCCAGCGTAGGCGGGCAGAGCAATCAGCCCCAGCATTTT.

The rearrangement joins TRBV2 to TRBJ2-6, with a tentative D call TRBD2 (5 bases). V dropped 1 base and J dropped 6 bases, with 10 bases sitting between them. The CDR3 sequence is 15 residues long. CDR1 and CDR2 from the germline V gene are SNHLY and FYNNEI. The CDR3 region is CASSEGPRVANVLTF. The CDR3 region has the DNA TGTGCCAGCAGTGAAGGTCCGCGGGTGGCCAACGTCCTGACTTTC.

There are a few counts of this clonotype. The chain links TRBV19 to TRBJ2-2, with 10 bases fitting TRBD1. The CDR3 sequence is 15 residues long. Germline-derived CDR1 and CDR2 are LNHDA and SQIVND (reference sequence). After removal of 4 bases from V and 3 bases from J, the junction contained 2 bases not matched to a gene. CDR3 protein: CASSKDRGYTGELFF. The CDR3 DNA reads as TGTGCCAGTAGTAAGGACAGGGGGTACACCGGGGAGCTGTTTTTT.

This clonotype was detected ten times or more. V and J are TRBV24-1 and TRBJ2-7; 7 nucleotides align to TRBD1. Germline V lookup: CDR1 KGHDR, CDR2 SFDVKD. V lost 4 bases and J lost 1; bases outside the gene matches: 24. The CDR3 has 21 amino acids. This chain's CDR3 is CATSDRLGRDRIVEGSYEQYF. The CDR3 bases are TGTGCCACCAGTGACCGATTGGGCCGGGACAGAATCGTTGAGGGTTCCTACGAGCAGTACTTC.

This clonotype was counted at least ten times. V and J are TRBV20-1 and TRBJ2-5; possibly TRBD2 for D (5 bases). The germline V gene has CDR1 DFQATT and CDR2 SNEGSKA (reference sequence). V lost 0 bases and J lost 2, with 13 bases in between. This CDR3 contains 15 residues. Written as DNA, the CDR3 is TGCAGTGCTAGAGATGGGAACGGGGTTCAAGAGACCCAGTACTTC. Translation: CSARDGNGVQETQYF.

This clonotype was detected many times. The gene calls are TRBV7-8 and TRBJ1-5; 7 nucleotides match TRBD1. The V gene end was trimmed by 3 bases and the J gene end by 5 bases; junction bases not matched to a gene: 7. This CDR3 spans 15 amino acids. Germline V CDR1 and CDR2: SGHVS, FQNEAQ. In DNA form, the CDR3 reads TGTGCCAGCAGCTTCTACCGGGACAGAGATCAGCCCCAGCATTTT. This gives the protein CASSFYRDRDQPQHF.

There are a few counts of this clonotype. V usage is TRBV5-1 and J usage is TRBJ1-1; D gene ambiguous. The CDR3 is made up of 15 amino acids. V was clipped by 0 bases and J by 0 bases, with 9 bases between them. Germline assignment: CDR1 SGHRS and CDR2 YFSETQ. The CDR3 DNA follows: TGCGCCAGCAGCTTGGGTCCTCGCATGAACACTGAAGCTTTCTTT. This gives the protein CASSLGPRMNTEAFF.

This clonotype was recorded at least ten times. This chain uses TRBV29-1 with TRBJ2-7; D uncertain. V was clipped by 0 bases and J by 2 bases, with 5 bases between them. The CDR3 sequence is 12 residues long. CDR1 SQVTM and CDR2 ANQGSEA come from the germline V gene. This CDR3 is CSVEDTTYEQYF. The CDR3 DNA reads TGCAGCGTTGAAGATACGACCTACGAGCAGTACTTC.

The J gene is TRBJ2-5, the V gene TRBV19; TRBD2 agrees at 10 bases. Germline V gene data show CDR1 as LNHDA and CDR2 as SQIVND (reference sequence). The junction had 15 bases not matched to a gene; V was cut back by 3 bases and J by 2 bases. The CDR3 is 19 amino acids. The CDR3, as DNA: TGTGCCAGTAGTATCAGGCGCGGACTAGCGGCCCGGCGGCAAGAGACCCAGTACTTC. Protein: CASSIRRGLAARRQETQYF.

The rearrangement uses TRBV29-1 and TRBJ2-5, with a possible D match to TRBD1 (6 bases). Near its end, the DNA agrees better with TRBJ2-1, so the J call may be wrong. CDR3 length equals 14 residues. CDR1 and CDR2 from the germline V gene are SQVTM and ANQGSEA. CDR3 residues: CSVARDMVYNEQFF. Written as DNA, the CDR3 is TGCAGCGTTGCACGGGACATGGTGTACAATGAGCAGTTCTTC.

This clonotype has only a few counts. The rearrangement uses TRBV20-1 and TRBJ2-3; 7 positions match TRBD2. CDR1 and CDR2 from the germline V gene are DFQATT and SNEGSKA (reference sequence). The CDR3 has 11 residues. V shed 6 bases and J 5 bases; nucleotides not matched to a gene: 2. DNA of the CDR3: TGCAGTGCGGGGGAGGGAGATACGCAGTATTTT. Protein product: CSAGEGDTQYF.

This clonotype was seen at least ten times. The chain is built from TRBV20-1 and TRBJ1-6; 8 bases line up with TRBD1. This CDR3 contains 16 residues. Germline V gene lookup returns CDR1 DFQATT and CDR2 SNEGSKA (reference sequence). The ends lost 0 bases at V and 5 bases at J; junction bases unmatched: 6. CDR3 coding DNA: TGCAGTGCTAGAGATGCTGGACAGGGAAATAATTCACCCCTCCACTTT. It translates to CSARDAGQGNNSPLHF.

The DNA for the CDR3 is TGTGCCAGCAGCCCCCAGGGGGGGCGCGAGGACGAGCAGTACTTC. It specifies CASSPQGGREDEQYF. V usage is TRBV7-9 and J usage is TRBJ2-7; either TRBD1 or TRBD2 may supply D (7 bases each). Germline V gene lookup returns CDR1 SEHNR and CDR2 FQNEAQ (reference sequence). The CDR3 covers 15 residues. Trimming pared 5 bases from V and 5 bases from J, leaving 19 bases between.

This clonotype was counted between two and nine times. The chain has TRBV7-6 and TRBJ2-3; 9 nucleotides line up with TRBD2. This CDR3 spans 16 amino acids. Germline V gene lookup returns CDR1 SGHVS and CDR2 FNYEAQ. V was pared by 5 bases and J by 4 bases, with 10 bases of the junction left unmatched. The CDR3 nucleotides are TGTGCCAGCAGCCGCAAGAGTAGCGGGAGTGCAGATACGCAGTATTTT. This encodes CASSRKSSGSADTQYF. The full variable domain, completed using reference TRBV7-6 and TRBJ2-3, is GAGVSQSPRYKVTKRGQDVALRCDPISGHVSLYWYRQALGQGPEFLTYFNYEAQQDKSGLPNDRFSAERPEGSISTLTIQRTEQRDSAMYRCASSRKSSGSADTQYFGPGTRLTVL.

This clonotype was found many times. The chain carries TRBV9 and TRBJ2-5, with D unclear. The germline V and J ends were trimmed by 3 bases and 5 bases, with 17 bases remaining between them. The CDR3 runs to 15 residues. Germline V gene lookup returns CDR1 SGDLS and CDR2 YYNGEE. The CDR3 nucleotides are TGTGCCAGCAGCGCCAGCCCTACTACCGGGGAGACCCAGTACTTC. Its protein product is CASSASPTTGETQYF.

This clonotype has at least ten counts. The gene calls are TRBV20-1 and TRBJ2-5, with D possibly matching TRBD2 (5 bases). This CDR3 region has 16 residues. CDR1 DFQATT and CDR2 SNEGSKA come from the germline V gene (reference sequence). Trimming took 3 bases from V and 4 from J, leaving 21 bases between them. CDR3 residues: CSASPTSTHPTETQYF. The DNA of the CDR3 is TGCAGTGCTAGCCCAACTAGTACCCACCCGACAGAGACCCAGTACTTC.

As regards this clonotype: This may stem from a read error, because a much larger clone lies one nucleotide away. V usage is TRBV20-1 and J usage is TRBJ2-7; D might be TRBD1 (6 bases). This CDR3 spans 11 amino acids. The germline CDR1 and CDR2 sequences are DFQATT and SNEGSKA (reference sequence). V dropped 8 bases and J dropped 5 bases, with 13 bases sitting between them. DNA for the CDR3: TGCAGTTGCAGGGGAAACCACGAGCAGTACTTC. Translating gives CSCRGNHEQYF.

To note about this clonotype: This sequence may be a read error, since a much larger clone differs from it by one base. The CDR3 region is CARTTGGVNTEAFF. Here the CDR3 DNA reads TGTGCCAGAACCACAGGGGGCGTGAACACTGAAGCTTTCTTT. The gene calls are TRBV7-2 and TRBJ1-1; the match to TRBD1 covers 9 bases. The germline V gene encodes CDR1 SGHTA and CDR2 FQGNSA. J was trimmed by 0 bases and V by 9 bases; bases with no gene match: 5. This CDR3 has 14 amino acids.